The T cell receptor beta chain under discussion was sequenced for a study of T cell responses to AZD1222 COVID-19 vaccine. The data were produced by immunoSEQ multiplex PCR, yet TCRdb's version contains in-frame clones alone and is incomplete. This table holds 80,000 or so clones, roughly 85% found once. From germline, CDR1 is LGHNT and CDR2 FRNRAP. V was pared by 5 bases and J by 7 bases, with 4 bases of the junction left unmatched. The CDR3 totals 13 residues. Points on this clone: As yet, its antigen is unknown.

Study findings and constraints: The donor cohort was predominantly white British with a female majority, and clonal diversity may have been underestimated.

The V and J genes are TRBV12-5 and TRBJ2-2; TRBD1 aligns across 7 bases. This TCR came from an adult in good health. The starting material was peripheral blood, obtained on day 0 of AZD1222 vaccination. The CDR3 coding sequence is TGTGCTAGTGGTCGGGACAGATACGGGGAGCTGTTTTTT. Protein: CASGRDRYGELFF.